This T cell receptor beta chain was recovered during a study of PD-1 blockade in classical Hodgkin lymphoma. Time point meaning: newly diagnosed, previously untreated cHL patient sample. It was by magnetic negative selection that CD4+ T cells were purified from thawed PBMCs. A comparison was provided by newly diagnosed, untreated classical Hodgkin lymphoma PBMCs. As for this clone: Its antigen remains unidentified.

This CDR3 is built from 13 residues. V lost 7 bases, J lost 2 bases, and 8 bases lay in between. Germline values: CDR1 MDHEN, CDR2 SYDVKM. Study results and caveats: Repertoire differences lack defined causes, possibly disease activity or prior therapy. Diminished baseline TCR diversity has been reported in newly diagnosed patients relative to healthy donors.

The method was immunoSEQ multiplex PCR; TCRdb's version includes in-frame clones alone and lacks a portion of them. Of fewer than 40,000 clones listed, 88% are singletons. Sequencing input: CD4+ T cells from blood. The chain recombines TRBV28 with TRBJ1-4; D gene ambiguous. The clonotype was recovered from a human donor with classical Hodgkin lymphoma. CDR3 protein: CASKTPTNEKLFF. DNA of the CDR3: TGTGCCAGCAAGACACCGACTAATGAAAAACTGTTTTTT. Drawing the rest from reference TRBV28 and TRBJ1-4, the complete variable domain is DVKVTQSSRYLVKRTGEKVFLECVQDMDHENMFWYRQDPGLGLRLIYFSYDVKMKEKGDIPEGYSVSREKKERFSLILESASTNQTSMYLCASKTPTNEKLFFGSGTQLSVL.